The present T cell receptor beta chain was sequenced within a study of T cell repertoires in cytomegalovirus infection (dated by TCRdb to about 2019). Broadly, across the study: Alongside well-studied HLA-B-restricted epitopes, the peptide stimulations were aimed at recently identified HLA-C-restricted CMV epitopes, whose presentation resists viral immunomodulation. The HLA type of each donor mattered for the analysis, because public TCR beta signatures pointed to carriage of CMV infection along with the matching HLA type.

The label giving this sample's treatment or condition can be read as: in vitro stimulation with specific CMV peptide epitopes to enrich CMV-specific T cells. As to this clonotype: Which antigen it targets is not known. The record has no base qualities; no much larger clone is one base away.

This sample was sequenced with an Illumina HiSeq 1500. The public reads were quality trimmed at Q25 with fastp and then assembled into clones with MiXCR by TCRdb, keeping productive beta chains. Every distinct CDR3 protein forms one entry, paired with its most common genes and DNA. The sample profile shows roughly 80,000 distinct CDR3 sequences; about 24% of them were found once. The leading ten clones occupy roughly 50% of the sample. Here is what the overall study found, with its caveats: The ex vivo response was dominated by HLA-C-restricted CMV-specific TCR beta clonotypes, which also provided the single most frequent clonotype in two of eight donors. In both this cohort and an independent cohort of approximately 350 donors, the cumulative frequency of public TCR beta family members distinguished carriers of CMV infection plus the relevant HLA type.

V is cut by 5 bases and J by 6 bases, and the space between the germline ends is 13 bases. The CDR3 holds 14 amino acids from the cysteine to the phenylalanine. The CDR3 DNA has 42 bases and is translated from base 1. CDR1 LNHDA and CDR2 SQIVND were looked up in the germline V gene (reference sequence). The sequence is built from TRBV19 and TRBJ1-4; there is no confident call for the D gene. The origin of this receptor is a human donor in good health (CMV status not recorded). Some clones in this sample may be carry-over from other donors' samples. The sequenced sample was CD8+ T cells from cultured PBMCs, obtained from culture after CMV antigen stimulation. The DNA sequence follows: TGTGCCAGTAGTGCAGGACCTCTTTATGAAAAACTGTTTTTT. It translates to CASSAGPLYEKLFF.